The rows below give T cell receptor beta chains drawn from one sample of a study of CD8+CD57+ T cells in acquired aplastic anemia. TCRdb itself ran the reads through MiXCR, one entry per CDR3 protein. Of tens of thousands of distinct CDR3 sequences in the sample, roughly 70% were seen once. The sequencing sample was made of sorted CD4+, CD8+, or CD8+CD57+ T cells (not recorded which) from PBMCs. The receptors here all came from a human donor with aplastic anemia. The CDR3 runs from the conserved cysteine through the conserved F or W. A D gene is named only where the DNA matches it firmly. Some rows mark clone size as missing; the rest say once, few, many or name a class of expanded clone.

d_call: TRBD2; clone_size: many; v_call: TRBV7-9; j_call: TRBJ2-7; cdr3_aa: CASRGGSYEQYF; cdr3_nt: TGTGCCAGCCGGGGGGGGAGTTACGAGCAGTACTTC
d_call: NA; clone_size: NA; v_call: TRBV9; j_call: TRBJ2-2; cdr3_aa: CASSVGELFF; cdr3_nt: TGTGCCAGCAGCGTAGGGGAGCTGTTTTTT
d_call: TRBD1; clone_size: NA; v_call: TRBV9; j_call: TRBJ1-2; cdr3_aa: CAITQGGNYGYTF; cdr3_nt: TGTGCCATCACCCAGGGGGGGAACTATGGCTACACCTTC
d_call: NA; clone_size: NA; v_call: TRBV7-4; j_call: TRBJ2-1; cdr3_aa: CASSLGAGQFVDEQFF; cdr3_nt: TGTGCCAGCAGCTTAGGGGCAGGACAGTTCGTCGATGAGCAGTTCTTC
d_call: NA; clone_size: many; v_call: TRBV12-3/TRBV12-4; j_call: TRBJ2-7; cdr3_aa: CASSLEQLIDEQYF; cdr3_nt: TGTGCCAGCAGTTTAGAACAGTTGATCGACGAGCAGTACTTC
d_call: NA; clone_size: NA; v_call: TRBV15; j_call: TRBJ1-3; cdr3_aa: CATSRPGEGNTIYF; cdr3_nt: TGTGCCACCAGCCGCCCAGGGGAGGGAAACACCATATATTTT
d_call: NA; clone_size: NA; v_call: TRBV5-1; j_call: TRBJ2-3; cdr3_aa: CASRTSDTQYF; cdr3_nt: TGCGCCAGCAGGACGTCAGATACGCAGTATTTT
d_call: NA; clone_size: NA; v_call: TRBV10-1; j_call: TRBJ2-7; cdr3_aa: CASSEFRGPYEQYF; cdr3_nt: TGCGCCAGCAGTGAGTTTCGGGGCCCCTACGAGCAGTACTTC
d_call: NA; clone_size: NA; v_call: TRBV3-1; j_call: TRBJ1-5; cdr3_aa: CASTGTSGSHNQPQHF; cdr3_nt: TGTGCCAGCACGGGGACTAGCGGGAGTCACAATCAGCCCCAGCATTTT
d_call: NA; clone_size: few; v_call: TRBV6-1; j_call: TRBJ1-3; cdr3_aa: CAISPGPGNTIYF; cdr3_nt: TGTGCCATCAGTCCGGGGCCTGGAAACACCATATATTTT
d_call: NA; clone_size: NA; v_call: TRBV7-6; j_call: TRBJ2-2; cdr3_aa: CASSWFHTSRETGELFF; cdr3_nt: TGTGCCAGCAGCTGGTTCCACACCTCCCGTGAAACCGGGGAGCTGTTTTTT
d_call: NA; clone_size: once; v_call: TRBV5-5; j_call: TRBJ2-2; cdr3_aa: CASSSPGLLTGELFF; cdr3_nt: TGTGCCAGCAGCTCCCCGGGACTCCTAACCGGGGAGCTGTTTTTT
d_call: TRBD1; clone_size: NA; v_call: TRBV19; j_call: TRBJ2-7; cdr3_aa: CASSTRRGQGQYF; cdr3_nt: TGTGCCAGTAGTACAAGGAGAGGACAGGGGCAGTACTTC
d_call: TRBD1; clone_size: NA; v_call: TRBV15; j_call: TRBJ1-4; cdr3_aa: CATSPQGQGVRKLFF; cdr3_nt: TGTGCCACCAGCCCCCAGGGACAGGGAGTGAGGAAACTGTTTTTT
d_call: TRBD2; clone_size: NA; v_call: TRBV2; j_call: TRBJ2-5; cdr3_aa: CASSQMGLPQETQYF; cdr3_nt: TGTGCCAGCAGTCAGATGGGACTACCCCAAGAGACCCAGTACTTC
d_call: TRBD1; clone_size: few; v_call: TRBV24-1; j_call: TRBJ2-1; cdr3_aa: CATSGVPGQGPNEQFF; cdr3_nt: TGTGCCACCAGTGGGGTACCGGGACAGGGGCCCAATGAGCAGTTCTTC
d_call: NA; clone_size: NA; v_call: TRBV19; j_call: TRBJ1-1; cdr3_aa: CASSIIGQTAPEAFF; cdr3_nt: TGTGCCAGTAGTATTATTGGTCAAACGGCCCCTGAAGCTTTCTTT
d_call: NA; clone_size: many; v_call: TRBV5-1; j_call: TRBJ2-7; cdr3_aa: CASSLDTGRSNEQYF; cdr3_nt: TGCGCCAGCAGCTTGGACACAGGGAGGTCCAACGAGCAGTACTTC
d_call: NA; clone_size: NA; v_call: TRBV7-9; j_call: TRBJ1-1; cdr3_aa: CASSGQRNTEAFF; cdr3_nt: TGTGCCAGCAGTGGACAGAGGAACACTGAAGCTTTCTTT
d_call: NA; clone_size: NA; v_call: TRBV11-1; j_call: TRBJ2-1; cdr3_aa: CASSLVPPYNEQFF; cdr3_nt: TGTGCCAGCAGCTTAGTCCCCCCTTACAATGAGCAGTTCTTC
d_call: NA; clone_size: NA; v_call: TRBV20-1; j_call: TRBJ2-7; cdr3_aa: CSARESGTPSPYEQYF; cdr3_nt: TGCAGTGCTAGAGAGTCCGGGACACCAAGTCCTTACGAGCAGTACTTC
d_call: TRBD1; clone_size: many; v_call: TRBV29-1; j_call: TRBJ2-7; cdr3_aa: CSVWGTGVSYEQYF; cdr3_nt: TGCAGCGTTTGGGGGACAGGGGTCTCCTACGAGCAGTACTTC
d_call: NA; clone_size: NA; v_call: TRBV7-9; j_call: TRBJ1-1; cdr3_aa: CASSLLRARDTEAFF; cdr3_nt: TGTGCCAGCAGCTTACTCAGGGCCAGGGATACTGAAGCTTTCTTT
d_call: NA; clone_size: few; v_call: TRBV2; j_call: TRBJ1-2; cdr3_aa: CASSGTAILDYGYTF; cdr3_nt: TGTGCCAGCAGTGGGACGGCGATTCTTGACTATGGCTACACCTTC
d_call: NA; clone_size: once; v_call: TRBV10-1; j_call: TRBJ1-2; cdr3_aa: CASSVQGHYGYTF; cdr3_nt: TGCGCCAGCAGTGTGCAAGGACACTATGGCTACACCTTC
d_call: TRBD2; clone_size: NA; v_call: TRBV5-1; j_call: TRBJ2-7; cdr3_aa: CASKASGTTYEQYF; cdr3_nt: TGCGCCAGCAAGGCTAGCGGGACTACTTACGAGCAGTACTTC
d_call: NA; clone_size: once; v_call: TRBV12-3/TRBV12-4; j_call: TRBJ2-3; cdr3_aa: CASRTGTAHTDTQYF; cdr3_nt: TGTGCCAGCAGAACAGGGACGGCCCACACAGATACGCAGTATTTT
d_call: TRBD2; clone_size: NA; v_call: TRBV7-3; j_call: TRBJ2-7; cdr3_aa: CASSSGLAPYEQYF; cdr3_nt: TGTGCCAGCAGCTCCGGACTAGCCCCCTACGAGCAGTACTTC
d_call: NA; clone_size: NA; v_call: TRBV2; j_call: TRBJ2-7; cdr3_aa: CASGQTYEQYF; cdr3_nt: TGTGCCAGCGGCCAGACCTACGAGCAGTACTTC
d_call: TRBD2; clone_size: NA; v_call: TRBV2; j_call: TRBJ2-7; cdr3_aa: CASSDWASGIYEQYF; cdr3_nt: TGTGCCAGCAGTGATTGGGCTAGCGGGATCTACGAGCAGTACTTC
d_call: NA; clone_size: NA; v_call: TRBV29-1; j_call: TRBJ1-2; cdr3_aa: CSVEKGTDFYGYTF; cdr3_nt: TGCAGCGTTGAAAAAGGGACGGACTTCTATGGCTACACCTTC
d_call: TRBD1; clone_size: NA; v_call: TRBV19; j_call: TRBJ2-7; cdr3_aa: CASSPTGISYEQYF; cdr3_nt: TGTGCCAGCAGCCCGACAGGGATCTCCTACGAGCAGTACTTC
d_call: NA; clone_size: NA; v_call: TRBV25-1; j_call: TRBJ1-2; cdr3_aa: CATGAGYGYTF; cdr3_nt: TGTGCTACGGGGGCAGGGTATGGCTACACCTTC